Listed here are 24 T cell receptor beta chains from one sample, sequenced in a study of chemoradiotherapy in HPV16-positive cancers. The data were produced by immunoSEQ multiplex PCR, yet TCRdb's version contains in-frame clones alone and is incomplete. The sample consists of around 1,000 clones, 80% to 90% of them appearing once. Sample: tumor tissue, taken from a patient who underwent chemoradiotherapy. These receptors all come from a human donor with HPV-associated anogenital cancer.

The chain combines TRBV18 with TRBJ1-2; D not resolved. The CDR3 is 13 residues long. V lost 3 bases to trimming and J lost 2 bases, with 7 bases between them. Per germline, CDR1 KGHSH and CDR2 LQKENI. In nucleotides, the CDR3 is TGTGCCAGCTCACCGACTGAGAACTATGGCTACACCTTC. Translation gives CASSPTENYGYTF. The whole variable domain, filled in from reference TRBV18 and TRBJ1-2, reads NAGVMQNPRHLVRRRGQEARLRCSPMKGHSHVYWYRQLPEEGLKFMVYLQKENIIDESGMPKERFSAEFPKEGPSILRIQQVVRGDSAAYFCASSPTENYGYTFGSGTRLTVV.

The chain joins TRBV4-2 to TRBJ2-5, with 8 bases that match TRBD2. There are 15 residues in the CDR3. After removal of 4 bases from V and 4 bases from J, the junction contained 8 bases not matched to a gene. CDR1 and CDR2 (germline): LGHNA, YNFKEQ. The CDR3 DNA sequence: TGTGCCAGCAGCCTCTTCCGGGGGGGCGGAGAGACCCAGTACTTC. Its protein is CASSLFRGGGETQYF.

The rearrangement uses TRBV18 and TRBJ1-5, with D maybe TRBD1 (5 bases). The ends were cut back, 11 bases at V and 1 base at J, with 21 bases in the middle. The germline V gene encodes CDR1 KGHSH and CDR2 LQKENI. The CDR3 has 16 residues. The CDR3 loop is CARGVMWGESNQPQHF. In DNA form, the CDR3 reads TGTGCCCGGGGGGTCATGTGGGGGGAAAGCAATCAGCCCCAGCATTTT.

V is TRBV11-2 and J is TRBJ2-1; D uncertain. Germline CDR1 is SGHAT and CDR2 is FQNNGV. The CDR3 length is 16 residues. V shed 1 base and J shed 3 bases, with 13 bases lying between them. CDR3 sequence reads: CASSLVSGKGYNEQFF. The CDR3 coding sequence is TGTGCCAGCAGCTTAGTAAGTGGAAAGGGCTACAATGAGCAGTTCTTC.

CDR3 coding DNA: TGTGCCATCAGTGGGCAGGGGGATGAAAAACTGTTTTTT. Translation: CAISGQGDEKLFF. The chain has TRBV10-3 and TRBJ1-4; 7 positions agree with TRBD1. CDR3 length equals 13 residues. The junction had 2 bases not matched to a gene; V was cut back by 4 bases and J by 6 bases. Per germline, CDR1 ENHRY and CDR2 SYGVKD.

CDR3 amino acids: CASSLRQGHYGYTF. The CDR3 bases are TGTGCCAGTAGTCTTCGGCAGGGCCACTATGGCTACACCTTC. The chain couples TRBV19 to TRBJ1-2, with a possible D match to TRBD1 (5 bases). This CDR3 is 14 amino acids long. Trimming stripped 5 bases from V and 3 bases from J, with 13 bases between. The germline V gene has CDR1 LNHDA and CDR2 SQIVND (reference sequence).

V is TRBV19 and J is TRBJ1-2, with TRBD1 matching 8 bases. The CDR3 is 12 amino acids. After removal of 6 bases from V and 8 bases from J, the junction contained 5 bases not matched to a gene. CDR1 and CDR2 (germline): LNHDA, SQIVND (reference sequence). The CDR3 loop reads CASSPDRGGYTF. The CDR3 region has the DNA TGTGCCAGTAGCCCTGACAGGGGCGGCTACACCTTC.

J is TRBJ2-7 and V is TRBV6-1; 11 bases line up with TRBD2. CDR3 length equals 15 residues. CDR1 and CDR2 (germline): MNHNS, SASEGT. Losses at the gene ends were 7 bases for V and 2 bases for J; bases not matched to a gene: 7. For the CDR3, the DNA is TGTGCCAGCACCTTGGGGACTAGCGGAACCTACGAGCAGTACTTC. The encoded protein is CASTLGTSGTYEQYF.

This chain connects TRBV5-4 to TRBJ1-2, with 7 bases lining up with TRBD1. The V and J ends lost 4 bases and 0 bases, in that order; junction bases with no gene match: 9. CDR1 SGHNT and CDR2 YYREEE come from the germline V gene (reference sequence). This CDR3 is built from 16 residues. CDR3 nucleotide sequence: TGTGCCAGCAGCCCCGGGACAGCCGAATCTAACTATGGCTACACCTTC. This gives the protein CASSPGTAESNYGYTF.

The chain carries TRBV5-1 and TRBJ2-7; the match to TRBD1 covers 7 bases. This CDR3 has 12 amino acids. The trim removed 3 bases at V and 4 bases at J, leaving 1 base unmatched. Germline V gene data show CDR1 as SGHRS and CDR2 as YFSETQ. The CDR3 spells CASSWDSYEQYF. Written as DNA, the CDR3 is TGCGCCAGCAGCTGGGACAGTTACGAGCAGTACTTC.

The rearrangement joins TRBV7-2 to TRBJ1-2; D is ambiguous. CDR1 is SGHTA, CDR2 FQGNSA, per germline. The CDR3 totals 14 residues. Trimming took off 0 bases at V and 2 bases at J, with 7 bases between the two ends. The DNA for the CDR3 is TGTGCCAGCAGCTTAGCTAGAGGCAACTATGGCTACACCTTC. Protein product: CASSLARGNYGYTF.

The J gene is TRBJ2-3, the V gene TRBV7-2; 7 nucleotides line up with TRBD2. Germline V gene data show CDR1 as SGHTA and CDR2 as FQGNSA. V lost 5 bases and J lost 6; bases outside the gene matches: 8. The CDR3 loop spans 14 amino acids. CDR3 residues: CASSPSGWGDTQYF. CDR3 in DNA: TGTGCCAGCAGCCCTAGCGGATGGGGGGATACGCAGTATTTT. Based on the CDR3 plus reference TRBV7-2 and TRBJ2-3, the full variable domain is GAGVSQSPSNKVTEKGKDVELRCDPISGHTALYWYRQSLGQGLEFLIYFQGNSAPDKSGLPSDRFSAERTGGSVSTLTIQRTQQEDSAVYLCASSPSGWGDTQYFGPGTRLTVL.

The V gene is TRBV19, the J gene TRBJ1-6, with unresolved D. Germline lookup yields CDR1 LNHDA and CDR2 SQIVND (reference sequence). The germline V and J ends were trimmed by 6 bases and 7 bases, with 7 bases remaining between them. The CDR3 contains 12 residues. CDR3 in DNA: TGTGCCAGTAGCTTGGGGAATTCACCCCTCCACTTT. This translates into CASSLGNSPLHF.

The table lists this clone with a count of one. This chain uses TRBV2 with TRBJ1-6; the D gene is possibly TRBD1 (5 bases). This CDR3 is built from 15 residues. The germline CDR1 and CDR2 sequences are SNHLY and FYNNEI. Between the trimmed V and J ends, which lost 2 bases and 4 bases, there was a span of 9 bases. In nucleotides, the CDR3 is TGTGCCAGCAGTGAACAGGGTGTGTATAATTCACCCCTCCACTTT. This translates into CASSEQGVYNSPLHF.

For this clone: An end of the junction does not agree with germline; a read error may underlie this. The chain is built from TRBV11-2 and TRBJ1-2; D is uncertain. CDR1 is SGHAT, CDR2 FQNNGV, per germline. The CDR3 runs to 13 residues. The CDR3 reads CASSPGLNYGYTF. The CDR3 nucleotides are TGTGCCAGCAGCCCCGGCCTGAACTACGGCTACACCTTC.

V usage is TRBV7-2 and J usage is TRBJ2-1; 14 bases map to TRBD2. This CDR3 is built from 16 residues. Germline V gene sequence: CDR1 SGHTA, CDR2 FQGNSA. The trim removed 2 bases at V and 9 bases at J, leaving 6 bases unmatched. As DNA, the CDR3 is TGTGCCAGCAGCTTAAGGGGGACTAGCGGGAGTGGTGAGCAGTTCTTC. Protein product: CASSLRGTSGSGEQFF.

The CDR3 DNA follows: TGTGCCAGTGAAGACTGGGGAAGACCCTACGAGCAGTACTTC. Protein sequence: CASEDWGRPYEQYF. V is TRBV19 and J is TRBJ2-7; D is unresolved. Trimming removed 8 bases from V and 2 bases from J, with 16 bases in between. Germline V gives CDR1 LNHDA, CDR2 SQIVND (reference sequence). The CDR3 extends over 14 amino acids. The variable domain in full, completed from reference TRBV19 and TRBJ2-7, reads DGGITQSPKYLFRKEGQNVTLSCEQNLNHDAMYWYRQDPGQGLRLIYYSQIVNDFQKGDIAEGYSVSREKKESFPLTVTSAQKNPTAFYLCASEDWGRPYEQYFGPGTRLTVT.

The rearrangement joins TRBV5-1 to TRBJ2-1, with 14 positions matching TRBD2. The CDR3 runs to 16 residues. Germline V lookup: CDR1 SGHRS, CDR2 YFSETQ. V dropped 3 bases and J dropped 5; count of bases not matched to a gene: 4. The CDR3 spells CASSSTSGGADNEQFF. In nucleotides, the CDR3 is TGCGCCAGCAGCTCGACTAGCGGGGGGGCCGACAATGAGCAGTTCTTC.

The rearrangement links TRBV5-4 to TRBJ2-1; 9 bases fit TRBD2. After removal of 0 bases from V and 2 bases from J, the junction contained 3 bases not matched to a gene. The CDR3 has 16 residues. Germline assignment: CDR1 SGHNT and CDR2 YYREEE (reference sequence). CDR3 protein: CASSLASGATYNEQFF. The DNA for the CDR3 is TGTGCCAGCAGCTTGGCTAGCGGGGCAACCTACAATGAGCAGTTCTTC.

This clone came up a few times. This chain uses TRBV27 with TRBJ2-7; 7 positions agree with TRBD1. The V and J ends lost 8 bases and 2 bases, in that order; junction bases with no gene match: 3. Germline CDR1 and CDR2: MNHEY and SMNVEV (reference sequence). The CDR3 sequence is 12 residues long. CDR3 nucleotides: TGTGCCAGCTGGGACAGTCCCTACGAGCAGTACTTC. This encodes CASWDSPYEQYF.

The rearrangement joins TRBV6-1 to TRBJ2-7, with 10 bases that match TRBD1. V shed 1 base and J 3 bases; nucleotides not matched to a gene: 0. CDR3 length: 14 amino acids. Germline CDR1 MNHNS, CDR2 SASEGT. The CDR3 sequence is CASSEGTGGYEQYF. The CDR3 nucleotides read TGTGCCAGCAGTGAAGGGACAGGGGGCTACGAGCAGTACTTC.

The V gene is TRBV29-1, the J gene TRBJ2-7; no definite D call. V was cut by 2 bases and J by 3 bases, with 14 bases left in between. This CDR3 has 14 amino acids. The germline CDR1 and CDR2 sequences are SQVTM and ANQGSEA. CDR3: CSVESAEGGYEQYF. The CDR3 DNA reads TGCAGCGTTGAATCTGCGGAAGGTGGCTACGAGCAGTACTTC.

The chain couples TRBV5-4 to TRBJ2-7; 15 positions agree with TRBD2. CDR3 length equals 19 residues. The trim removed 4 bases at V and 5 bases at J, leaving 16 bases unmatched. Germline CDR1 and CDR2: SGHNT and YYREEE (reference sequence). This CDR3 reads CASSPTGLAGGLNYDEQYF. As DNA, the CDR3 is TGTGCCAGCAGCCCGACGGGACTAGCGGGAGGTCTAAATTATGACGAGCAGTACTTC.

The genes are TRBV15 and TRBJ2-2; D is unresolved. Trimming shortened V by 4 bases and J by 0 bases, and 9 bases separated the two germline ends. This CDR3 region has 15 residues. Per the germline V gene, CDR1 is LNHNV and CDR2 is YYDKDF (reference sequence). CDR3: CATSTGASNTGELFF. CDR3 nucleotide sequence: TGTGCCACCAGCACAGGCGCATCGAACACCGGGGAGCTGTTTTTT.